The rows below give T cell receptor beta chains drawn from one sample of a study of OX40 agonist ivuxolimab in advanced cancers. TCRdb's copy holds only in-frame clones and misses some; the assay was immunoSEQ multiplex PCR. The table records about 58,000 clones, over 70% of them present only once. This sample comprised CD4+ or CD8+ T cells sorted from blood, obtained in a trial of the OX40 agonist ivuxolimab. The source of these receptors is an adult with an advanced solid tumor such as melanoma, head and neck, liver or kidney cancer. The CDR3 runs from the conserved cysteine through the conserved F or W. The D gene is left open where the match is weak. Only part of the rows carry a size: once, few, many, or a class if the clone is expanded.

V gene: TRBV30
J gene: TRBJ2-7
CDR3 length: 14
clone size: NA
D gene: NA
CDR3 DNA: TGTGCCTGGAGTTATAATCCGAGCTCCTACGAGCAGTACTTC
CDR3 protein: CAWSYNPSSYEQYF

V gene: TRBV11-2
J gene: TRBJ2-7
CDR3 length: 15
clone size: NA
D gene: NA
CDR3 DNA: TGTGCCAGCAGCTTTCTAAGCGGAGCAGCCTACGAGCAGTACTTC
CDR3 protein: CASSFLSGAAYEQYF

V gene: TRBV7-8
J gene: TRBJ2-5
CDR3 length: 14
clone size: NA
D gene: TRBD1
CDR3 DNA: TGTGCCAGCAGCCCGGACAGGTACCAAGAGACCCAGTACTTC
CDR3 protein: CASSPDRYQETQYF

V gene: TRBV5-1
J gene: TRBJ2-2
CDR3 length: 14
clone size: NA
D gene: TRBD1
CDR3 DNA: TGCGCCAGCAGCAGGGACAGGGAAAACGGGGAGCTGTTTTTT
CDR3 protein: CASSRDRENGELFF

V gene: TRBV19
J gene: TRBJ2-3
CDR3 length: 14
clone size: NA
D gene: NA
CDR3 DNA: TGTGCCAGTAGTTTTGGGACTTACACAGATACGCAGTATTTT
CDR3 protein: CASSFGTYTDTQYF

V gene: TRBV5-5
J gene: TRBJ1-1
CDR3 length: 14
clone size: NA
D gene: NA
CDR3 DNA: TGTGCCAGCAGCTCCCTGACTCGGACCCTCGAAGCTTTCTTT
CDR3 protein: CASSSLTRTLEAFF

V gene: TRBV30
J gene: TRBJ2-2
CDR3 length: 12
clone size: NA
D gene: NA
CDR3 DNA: TGTGCCTGGAGTGTACTTGTTGGGGAGCTGTTTTTT
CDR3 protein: CAWSVLVGELFF

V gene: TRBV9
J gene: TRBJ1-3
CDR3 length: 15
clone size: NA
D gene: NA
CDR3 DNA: TGTGCCAGCAGCGCTCGGGCCTTCTCTGGAAACACCATATATTTT
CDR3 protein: CASSARAFSGNTIYF

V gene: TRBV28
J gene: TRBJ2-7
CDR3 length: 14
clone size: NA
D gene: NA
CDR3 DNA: TGTGCCAGCCGGTGGCAGGAAAGCTCCTACGAGCAGTACTTC
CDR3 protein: CASRWQESSYEQYF

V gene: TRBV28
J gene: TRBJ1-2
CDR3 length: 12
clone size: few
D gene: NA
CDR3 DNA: TGTGCCAGCAGTTTACCGGCTTATGGCTACACCTTC
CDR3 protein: CASSLPAYGYTF

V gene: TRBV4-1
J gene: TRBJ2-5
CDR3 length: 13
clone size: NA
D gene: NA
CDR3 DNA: TGCGCCAGCAGCCTCGGGACGTCCGAGACCCAGTACTTC
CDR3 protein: CASSLGTSETQYF

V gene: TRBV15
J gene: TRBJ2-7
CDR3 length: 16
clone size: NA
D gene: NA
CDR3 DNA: TGTGCCACCAGCAGAGCCCCACCCGGAAACCCCGGGGAGCAGTACTTC
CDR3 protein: CATSRAPPGNPGEQYF

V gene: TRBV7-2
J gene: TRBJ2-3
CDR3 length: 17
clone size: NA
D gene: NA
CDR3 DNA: TGTGCCAGCAGCTTAGGGTCCGCAGGTTTTTATGCAGATACGCAGTATTTT
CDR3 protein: CASSLGSAGFYADTQYF

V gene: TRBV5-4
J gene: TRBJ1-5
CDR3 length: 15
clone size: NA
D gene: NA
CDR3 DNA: TGTGCCAGCAGACCCGGTGGGGCGAGCAATCAGCCCCAGCATTTT
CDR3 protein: CASRPGGASNQPQHF

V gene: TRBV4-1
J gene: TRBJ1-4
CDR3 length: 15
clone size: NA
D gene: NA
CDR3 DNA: TGCGCCAGCAGCCGGGTAGGGACTGCTAATGAAAAACTGTTTTTT
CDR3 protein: CASSRVGTANEKLFF

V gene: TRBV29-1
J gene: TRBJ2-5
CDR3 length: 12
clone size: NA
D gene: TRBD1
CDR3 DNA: TGCAGCGTGGACAGGGGGAAAGAGACCCAGTACTTC
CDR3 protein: CSVDRGKETQYF

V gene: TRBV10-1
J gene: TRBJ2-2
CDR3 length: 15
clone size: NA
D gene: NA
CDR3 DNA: TGCGCCAGCAGTGCGGTTAGCCCGAACACCGGGGAGCTGTTTTTT
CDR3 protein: CASSAVSPNTGELFF

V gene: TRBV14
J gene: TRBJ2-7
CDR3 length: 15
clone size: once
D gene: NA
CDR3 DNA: TGTGCCAGCGGCCAAGCTCTCGGGAGATCCTACGAGCAGTACTTC
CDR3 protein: CASGQALGRSYEQYF

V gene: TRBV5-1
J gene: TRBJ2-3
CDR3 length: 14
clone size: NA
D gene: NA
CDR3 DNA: TGCGCCAGCAGAGAGGGATTAAGCACAGATACGCAGTATTTT
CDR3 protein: CASREGLSTDTQYF

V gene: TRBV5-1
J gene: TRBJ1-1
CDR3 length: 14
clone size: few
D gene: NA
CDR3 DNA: TGCGCCAGCAGCTTGGCTGACATGAACACTGAAGCTTTCTTT
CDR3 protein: CASSLADMNTEAFF

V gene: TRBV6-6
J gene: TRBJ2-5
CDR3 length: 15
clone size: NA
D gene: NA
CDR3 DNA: TGTGCCAGCAGTTACTCGCGGGACGGCCAAGAGACCCAGTACTTC
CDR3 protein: CASSYSRDGQETQYF

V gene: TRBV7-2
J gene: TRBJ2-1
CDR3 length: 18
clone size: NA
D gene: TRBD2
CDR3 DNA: TGTGCCATCTTAAGTGGCGGGAGGGCCAGGGGTGTCTACAATGAGCAGTTCTTC
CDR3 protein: CAILSGGRARGVYNEQFF

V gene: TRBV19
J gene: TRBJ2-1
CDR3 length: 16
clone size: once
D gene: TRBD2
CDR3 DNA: TGTGCCAGTAGTGACGGACTAGCGAATTCCTACAATGAGCAGTTCTTC
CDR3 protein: CASSDGLANSYNEQFF

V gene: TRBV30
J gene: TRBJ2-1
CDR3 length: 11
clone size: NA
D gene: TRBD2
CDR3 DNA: TGTGCCTGGAGGCTAGCGGGAGGGCAGTTCTTC
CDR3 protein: CAWRLAGGQFF

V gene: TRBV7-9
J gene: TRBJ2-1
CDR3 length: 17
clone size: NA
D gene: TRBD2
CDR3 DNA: TGTGCCAGCAGCTTAGCTTGGGAGGGACTAGGGTACAATGAGCAGTTCTTC
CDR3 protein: CASSLAWEGLGYNEQFF

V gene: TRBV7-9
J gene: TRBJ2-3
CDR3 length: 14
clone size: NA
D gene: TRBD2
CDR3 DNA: TGTGCCAGCAGCCCTCGGACTAGCGGTGATACGCAGTATTTT
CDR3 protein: CASSPRTSGDTQYF

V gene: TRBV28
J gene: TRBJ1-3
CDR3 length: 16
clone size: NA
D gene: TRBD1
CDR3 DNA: TGTGCCAGCAGCTCCGGGACAGTGGTCTCTGGAAACACCATATATTTT
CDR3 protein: CASSSGTVVSGNTIYF

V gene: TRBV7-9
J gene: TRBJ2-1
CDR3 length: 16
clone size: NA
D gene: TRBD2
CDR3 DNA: TGTGCCAGCAGCTCTAGGTTCGGGGGGTCATACAATGAGCAGTTCTTC
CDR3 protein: CASSSRFGGSYNEQFF

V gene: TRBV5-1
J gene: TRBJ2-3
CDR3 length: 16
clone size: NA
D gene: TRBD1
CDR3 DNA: TGCGCCAGCAGCTTGGAACTACGGACAGGGGAAGATACGCAGTATTTT
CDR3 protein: CASSLELRTGEDTQYF

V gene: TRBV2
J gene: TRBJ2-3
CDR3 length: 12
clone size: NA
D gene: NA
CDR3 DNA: TGTGCCAGCAGTGAATGGACAGATACGCAGTATTTT
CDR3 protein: CASSEWTDTQYF

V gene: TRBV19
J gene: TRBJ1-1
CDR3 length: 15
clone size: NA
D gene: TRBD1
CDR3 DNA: TGTGCCAGTAGTGCAGGGACAGTTGGGAACACTGAAGCTTTCTTT
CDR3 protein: CASSAGTVGNTEAFF

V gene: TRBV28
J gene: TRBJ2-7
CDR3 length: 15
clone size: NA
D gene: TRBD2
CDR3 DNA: TGTGCCAGCAGTTTTGGCGGGAGGAGGGCCTACGAGCAGTACTTC
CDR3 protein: CASSFGGRRAYEQYF

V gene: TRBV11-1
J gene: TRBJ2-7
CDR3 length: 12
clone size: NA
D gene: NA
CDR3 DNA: TGTGCCAGCAGCTCACAGGGCCACGAGCAGTACTTC
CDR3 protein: CASSSQGHEQYF

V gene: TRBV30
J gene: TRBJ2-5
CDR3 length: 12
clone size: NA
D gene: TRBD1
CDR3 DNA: TGTGCCTGGAGTAGGGACAGGGAGACCCAGTACTTC
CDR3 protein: CAWSRDRETQYF

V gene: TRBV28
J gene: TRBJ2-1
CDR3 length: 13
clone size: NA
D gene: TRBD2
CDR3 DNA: TGTGCCAGCAAGGCGGGAGGGCACAATGAGCAGTTCTTC
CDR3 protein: CASKAGGHNEQFF

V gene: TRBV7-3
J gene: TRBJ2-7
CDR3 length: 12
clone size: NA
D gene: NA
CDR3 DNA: TGTGCCAGCAGCTTAAGCGCCTACGAGCAGTACTTC
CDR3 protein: CASSLSAYEQYF

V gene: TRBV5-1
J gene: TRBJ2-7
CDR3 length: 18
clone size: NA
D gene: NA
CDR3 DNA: TGCGCCAGCAGCTTAACTGGGGGGGCTTCCGACTATTCCTACGAGCAGTACTTC
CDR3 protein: CASSLTGGASDYSYEQYF

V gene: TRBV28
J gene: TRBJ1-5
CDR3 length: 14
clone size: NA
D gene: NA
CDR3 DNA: TGTGCCAGCAGTTTAGGCGAACGGGGTCAGCCCCAGCATTTT
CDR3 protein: CASSLGERGQPQHF

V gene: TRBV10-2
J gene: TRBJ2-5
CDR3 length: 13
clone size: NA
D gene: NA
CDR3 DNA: TGCGCCAGCACAAGCACTAGTGGCGAGACCCAGTACTTC
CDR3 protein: CASTSTSGETQYF

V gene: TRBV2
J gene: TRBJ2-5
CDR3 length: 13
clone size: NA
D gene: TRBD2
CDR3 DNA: TGTGCCAGCAGCTCCGGGGGGGGAGAGACCCAGTACTTC
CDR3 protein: CASSSGGGETQYF

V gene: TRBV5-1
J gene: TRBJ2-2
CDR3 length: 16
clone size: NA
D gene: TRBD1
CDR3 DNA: TGCGCCAGCAGCGGGGGACAGGGGGACGGAACCGGGGAGCTGTTTTTT
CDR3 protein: CASSGGQGDGTGELFF

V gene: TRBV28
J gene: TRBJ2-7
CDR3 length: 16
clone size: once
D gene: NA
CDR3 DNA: TGTGCCAGCAGGGATCTGATCGGACACAGCTCCTACGAGCAGTACTTC
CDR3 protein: CASRDLIGHSSYEQYF

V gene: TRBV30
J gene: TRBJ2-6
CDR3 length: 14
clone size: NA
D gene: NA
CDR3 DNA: TGTGCCTACACCTTGCAAGCCGGGGCCAACGTCCTGACTTTC
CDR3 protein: CAYTLQAGANVLTF

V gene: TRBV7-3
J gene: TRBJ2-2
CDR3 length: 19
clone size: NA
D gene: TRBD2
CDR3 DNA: TGTGCCAGCAGCCCATTTTCATCCGCGGCGGGAGTAGGGACCGGGGAGCTGTTTTTT
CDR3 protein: CASSPFSSAAGVGTGELFF

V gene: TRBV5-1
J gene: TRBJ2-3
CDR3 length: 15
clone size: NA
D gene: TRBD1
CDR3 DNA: TGCGCCAGTCACTCAAGGGGGCTAGGCACAGATACGCAGTATTTT
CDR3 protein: CASHSRGLGTDTQYF

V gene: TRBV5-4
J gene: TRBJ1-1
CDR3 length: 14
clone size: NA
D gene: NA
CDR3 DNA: TGTGCCAGCAGAAATGGCATGGCCTACACTGAAGCTTTCTTT
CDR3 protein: CASRNGMAYTEAFF